This T cell receptor (beta chain) was captured by sequencing in a study of T cell responses to AZD1222 COVID-19 vaccine. Study outcomes and limitations: Reportedly, close to half of spike-specific TCRs are directed against unmutated variant regions. With two AZD1222 doses given, Spike-specific TCR breadth and depth both rose.

The CDR3 spans 15 residues. Per the germline V gene, CDR1 is LGHDT and CDR2 is YNNKEL (reference sequence). V lost 4 bases and J 7 bases, leaving 17 bases between the germline ends. The repertoire was sequenced with immunoSEQ multiplex PCR; TCRdb's copy has only in-frame clones and lacks some. The sample lists roughly 120,000 clones; around 85% were seen once. Points on this clone: The antigen is unknown.

This sequence joins TRBV3-1 (or the pseudogene TRBV3-2) and TRBJ2-1; D is unresolved. The TCR sequence derives from an adult in good health. This specimen was peripheral blood, taken on day 0 of AZD1222 vaccination. This CDR3 is CASSPFLMAGNEQFF. CDR3 bases: TGTGCCAGCAGCCCCTTCCTGATGGCCGGGAATGAGCAGTTCTTC.